This T cell receptor beta chain stems from a study of shared clonotypes between healthy human individuals (dated by TCRdb to 2019 to 2021). As for the study more broadly: A few men and two women, aged 18 to 49 years, made up the cohort. Per donor, three plates each were used for CD4 naive and CD4 memory, two for CD8 naive, and one for CD8 memory. To estimate repertoire size and how much clonotype sharing occurs between individuals, the study deeply sequenced the blood TCR repertoires of several healthy adults. Libraries were prepared and TCR repertoires were sequenced by different laboratories using diverse techniques, in order to increase sequencing depth and limit assay-specific biases. Per donor, leukapheresis produced somewhere between about 0.94 and 9 billion PBMCs. Points the paper makes about the study in general: Only blood was sampled, and tissue TCR repertoires likely differ from those in blood. Compared with non-shared clonotypes, clonotypes shared by all four sorted-subset donors had higher generation probabilities. Across four donors, approximately 5% of naive CD4, roughly 3.3% of naive CD8, around 2.5% of memory CD4, and about 0.44% of memory CD8 clonotypes were shared. Based on pairwise subsampling, the degree of clonotype sharing among donors was expected to be affected by sequencing depth. Rarefaction of sorted-subset datasets indicated incomplete sequencing despite the large sequencing depth. Because the study included a small number of donors, the genetic and exposure-history diversity represented was limited. Naive subsets generally had larger estimated clonotype richness than memory subsets.

TCR CDR3 regions were amplified from genomic DNA by multiplex PCR using the deep immunoSEQ assay. Extracted genomic DNA from each cell subset was distributed evenly across all wells of several immunoSEQ 96-well plates, and each plate was treated as a replicate. For sorted subsets, around 0.2 ug of genomic DNA, equivalent to some 30,000 T cell genomes, went into each replicate PCR. The purified libraries were quantified using a Qubit 3.0 fluorometer, sized with a Bioanalyzer 2100, and then quantified again using the KAPA Library Quantification kit. Each immunoSEQ 96-well plate was sequenced on its own single-read 150-cycle Illumina NextSeq 550 flow cell. The study's processing was this. The immunoSEQ output contained only junctional sequences without quality scores, so filtering could not match that applied to full-length reads. Sequences were annotated with PyIR, a Python wrapper for IgBLAST v1.9, using IMGT germline references to assign V/J genes and CDR3. Any read was removed if the V/J assignment was weak (E-value above 1e-6), the CDR3 was missing, or the read contained stop codons, out-of-frame junctions, or ambiguous translated residues. V3J clonotypes were defined by identical inferred V gene, J gene, and CDR3 amino acid sequence. Percentage overlap between repertoires was calculated by dividing the number of shared unique clonotypes by the size of the smaller repertoire. RTK rarefaction, the Chao1 estimator, and Recon v2.1 estimates of unobserved clonotypes were used to assess repertoire richness. For all TCRbeta clonotypes obtained by the gDNA method from several donors, generation probabilities were computed with OLGA. TCRdb holds this immuneACCESS table with in-frame rearrangements only. Some clones are missing; in checked studies, unresolved V genes explain under half, and the rest has no known cause. Clonal size and the V and J genes are those of that table, whereas D and trimming came from the DNA. The sample table shows over 2 million clones, and about 90% are seen once. Approximately 0.4% of the sample is held by the ten biggest clonotypes.

The CDR3 starts with the cysteine, ends with the phenylalanine, and has 14 residues. Only CDR3 DNA remains: 42 bases, in frame from the first base. V has 3 bases trimmed and J has 12 bases trimmed; junction bases matching no gene number 12. As encoded in the germline V gene (reference sequence), CDR1 is SGHNT while CDR2 is YYREEE. Donors were healthy HIV-negative adults with no recently reported acute infections or vaccinations. All donors were Caucasian adults living in Nashville, Tennessee, USA. Magnetic negative selection was used to enrich CD4+ T cells, after which naive cells were positively selected on CD45RA and the negative fraction became the memory subset. Blood was obtained by leukapheresis, after which PBMCs were separated by Ficoll-Histopaque density gradient centrifugation and cryopreserved in liquid nitrogen vapor phase. Purity and quantity of every magnetically sorted T cell population were checked by analytical flow cytometry. Each sorted fraction had its genomic DNA isolated and then quantified by UV absorbance on a Nanodrop 2000c.

Of note for this clone: The antigen this receptor binds is unknown. No quality values exist for individual bases; no much larger clone is one base distant.

This clonotype was sampled from a young man in good health. Some clones in this sample may be carry-over from other donors' samples. Sequenced material: naive CD4+ T cells from PBMCs. The cell subset or site label, read with the paper, signifies: CD45RA+ positively selected. The chain links TRBV5-4 with TRBJ1-2, with TRBD1 matching 9 junction bases. The CDR3 region has the sequence CASSSPDRGVVHTF. The DNA sequence reads TGTGCCAGCAGCTCACCCGACAGGGGGGTCGTACACACCTTC.